The clone carrying this TCR beta chain was found once. Its antigen is unidentified. This entry comes from a study of cytomegalovirus exposure and HLA in healthy donors. The study, taken as a whole, reports: Researchers reportedly found TCR beta sequences accurately predicted most subjects' HLA-A and HLA-B alleles. When the data were analyzed later, several of the most significant clusters appeared to be linked to common viral pathogens. Presence/absence results assume similar sequencing depth per donor, which may not hold. Cytomegalovirus association was assigned to about 150 TCR beta chains.

The study ran its PCR with 60 Vbeta and 13 Jbeta primers. Method: immunoSEQ multiplex PCR; TCRdb's copy keeps in-frame clones and lacks some. The sample has around 64,000 clones; roughly 69% are singletons. Sample: PBMCs. This TCR was recovered from a woman aged 45-65 years in good health and CMV-seronegative.

The CDR3 protein is CASRPRGISGNTIYF. CDR3 coding DNA: TGTGCCAGTAGGCCTCGAGGAATCTCTGGAAACACCATATATTTT. The gene calls are TRBV19 and TRBJ1-3; no reliable D call. Trimming cost V 6 bases and J 0 bases, with 12 bases left between them. CDR1 LNHDA and CDR2 SQIVND come from the germline V gene (reference sequence). CDR3 length: 15 residues.